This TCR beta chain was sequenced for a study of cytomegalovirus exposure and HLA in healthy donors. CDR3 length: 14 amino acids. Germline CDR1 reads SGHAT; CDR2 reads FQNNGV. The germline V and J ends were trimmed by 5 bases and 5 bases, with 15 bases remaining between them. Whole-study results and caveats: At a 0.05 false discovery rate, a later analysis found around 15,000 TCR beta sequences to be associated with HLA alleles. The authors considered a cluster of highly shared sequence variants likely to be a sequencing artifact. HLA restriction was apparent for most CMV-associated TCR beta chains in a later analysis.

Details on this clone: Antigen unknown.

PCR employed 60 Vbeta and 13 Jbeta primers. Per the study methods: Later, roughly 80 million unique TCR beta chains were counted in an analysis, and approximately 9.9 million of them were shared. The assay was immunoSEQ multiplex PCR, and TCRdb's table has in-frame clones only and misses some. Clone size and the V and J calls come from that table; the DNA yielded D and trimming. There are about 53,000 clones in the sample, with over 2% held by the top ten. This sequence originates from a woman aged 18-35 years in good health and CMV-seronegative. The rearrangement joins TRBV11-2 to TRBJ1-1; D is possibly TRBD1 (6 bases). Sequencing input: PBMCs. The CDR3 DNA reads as TGTGCCAGCAGCCCAGGGGACCGAGAGACTGAAGCTTTCTTT. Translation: CASSPGDRETEAFF.